This TCR beta chain was profiled in a study of CD4+ T cells in melanoma. Study-wide results and limits: CD8+ T cell, macrophage and B cell function reportedly correlated with neoantigen-specific CD4+ T cells. In melanoma, neoantigen-specific CD4+ T cells reportedly differed in differentiation state.

Trimming at V came to 6 bases and at J to 3 bases, leaving 4 bases not matched to a gene. This CDR3 spans 14 amino acids. CDR1 and CDR2 from the germline V gene are SGHRS and YFSETQ. Notes on this clone: Its target is unknown.

Clones were sequenced by immunoSEQ multiplex PCR, and TCRdb holds only the in-frame ones, with some missing. The data contain 7,500 to 10,000 clones, more than 60% of them singletons. Sequenced: cells from a culture (not recorded whether cultured in vitro). The TCR was taken from a human donor with melanoma. This chain joins TRBV5-1 and TRBJ2-1; TRBD1 matches 9 bases. The CDR3 sequence: CASTEGQGYNEQFF. As DNA, the CDR3 is TGCGCCAGCACCGAGGGACAGGGCTACAATGAGCAGTTCTTC.